This T cell receptor (beta chain) is from a study of cytomegalovirus exposure and HLA in healthy donors. On the study more broadly: Of the donors genotyped, 398 in all, around 76% fell in the Caucasian-associated ancestry cluster.

The CDR3 consists of 16 residues. The germline gives CDR1 MNHEY, CDR2 SVGAGI. V gave up 0 bases and J gave up 4 bases, with 15 bases separating them. The study ran its PCR with 60 Vbeta and 13 Jbeta primers. The protocol was immunoSEQ multiplex PCR, while the TCRdb copy is restricted to in-frame clones and leaves out a portion. The data show approximately 88,000 clones, 76% seen once. General study points: A missense variant in DCLRE1C was later tied to TCR beta V- and J-gene trimming. Per a prior analysis, the majority of TCR beta V segments were productive roughly 87% or roughly 30% of the time.

As concerns this clone: Its antigen is still unknown.

Material for sequencing was PBMCs. The TCR comes from a male donor in good health and CMV-seronegative. The V gene is TRBV6-5, the J gene TRBJ1-2, with D tentatively TRBD1 (5 bases). The CDR3 reads CASSYSRGRTIYGYTF. The CDR3 DNA is TGTGCCAGCAGTTACTCAAGGGGCCGGACTATCTATGGCTACACCTTC.